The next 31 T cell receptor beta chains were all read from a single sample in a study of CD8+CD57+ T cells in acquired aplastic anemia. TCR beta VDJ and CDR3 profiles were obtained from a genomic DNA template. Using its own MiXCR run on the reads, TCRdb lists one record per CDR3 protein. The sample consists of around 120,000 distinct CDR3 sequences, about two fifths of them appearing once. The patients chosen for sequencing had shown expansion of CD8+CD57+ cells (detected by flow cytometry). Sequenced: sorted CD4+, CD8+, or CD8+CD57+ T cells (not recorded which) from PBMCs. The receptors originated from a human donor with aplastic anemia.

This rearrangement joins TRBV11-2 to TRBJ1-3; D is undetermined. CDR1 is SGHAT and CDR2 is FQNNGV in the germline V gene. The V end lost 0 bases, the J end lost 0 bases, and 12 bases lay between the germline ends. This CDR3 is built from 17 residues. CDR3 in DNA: TGTGCCAGCAGCTTAGATTCGGTTAGCGGCTCTGGAAACACCATATATTTT. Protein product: CASSLDSVSGSGNTIYF.

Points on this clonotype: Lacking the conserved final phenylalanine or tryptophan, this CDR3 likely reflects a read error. The CDR3 nucleotides are TGCGCCAGCAGTGACGCGGGGGTGTACACCAGGGAGCTGTTTCTT. The encoded protein is CASSDAGVYTRELFL. The genes are TRBV10-1 and TRBJ2-2; 7 positions match TRBD2. Germline assignment: CDR1 WNHNN and CDR2 SYGVQD (reference sequence). The CDR3 loop spans 15 amino acids.

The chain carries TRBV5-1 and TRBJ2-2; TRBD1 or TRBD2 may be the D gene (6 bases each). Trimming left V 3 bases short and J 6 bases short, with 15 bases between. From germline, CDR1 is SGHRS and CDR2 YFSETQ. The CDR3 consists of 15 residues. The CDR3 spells CASSWRDTRPGELFF. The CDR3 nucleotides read TGCGCCAGCAGCTGGAGGGACACAAGGCCCGGGGAGCTGTTTTTT.

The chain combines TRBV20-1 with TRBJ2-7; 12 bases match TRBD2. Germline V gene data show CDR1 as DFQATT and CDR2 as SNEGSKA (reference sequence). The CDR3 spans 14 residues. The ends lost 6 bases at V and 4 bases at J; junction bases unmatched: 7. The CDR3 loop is CSAILAGGRYEQYF. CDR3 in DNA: TGCAGTGCCATACTAGCGGGGGGCCGTTACGAGCAGTACTTC.

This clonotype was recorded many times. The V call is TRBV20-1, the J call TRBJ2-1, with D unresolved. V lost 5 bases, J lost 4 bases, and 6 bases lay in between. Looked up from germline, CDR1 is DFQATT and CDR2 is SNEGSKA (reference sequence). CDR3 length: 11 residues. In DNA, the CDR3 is TGCAGTGCTCCTGTTTACAATGAGCAGTTCTTC. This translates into CSAPVYNEQFF.

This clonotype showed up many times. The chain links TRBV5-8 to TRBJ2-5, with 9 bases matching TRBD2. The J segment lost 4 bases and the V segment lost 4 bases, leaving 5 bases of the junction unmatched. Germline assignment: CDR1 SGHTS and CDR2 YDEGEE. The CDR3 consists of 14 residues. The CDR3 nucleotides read TGTGCCAGCAGCCGAGCGGGGGGCGGAGAGACCCAGTACTTC. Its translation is CASSRAGGGETQYF.

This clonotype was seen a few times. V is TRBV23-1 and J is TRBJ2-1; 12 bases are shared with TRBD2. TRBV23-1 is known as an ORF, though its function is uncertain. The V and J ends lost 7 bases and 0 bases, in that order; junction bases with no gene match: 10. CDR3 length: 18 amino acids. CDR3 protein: CASKWRLAGDFSYNEQFF. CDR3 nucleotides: TGCGCCAGCAAGTGGAGACTAGCGGGGGACTTCTCCTACAATGAGCAGTTCTTC.

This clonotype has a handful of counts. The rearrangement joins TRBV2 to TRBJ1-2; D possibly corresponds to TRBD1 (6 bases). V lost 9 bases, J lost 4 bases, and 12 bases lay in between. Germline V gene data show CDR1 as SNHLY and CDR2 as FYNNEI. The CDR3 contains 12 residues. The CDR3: CARETGTYGYTF. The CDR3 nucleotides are TGTGCCAGAGAGACAGGAACCTATGGCTACACCTTC.

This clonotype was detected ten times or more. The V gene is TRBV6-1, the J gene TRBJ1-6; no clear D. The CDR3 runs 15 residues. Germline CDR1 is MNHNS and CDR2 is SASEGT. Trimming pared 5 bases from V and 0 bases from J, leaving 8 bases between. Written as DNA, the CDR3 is TGTGCCAGCAGTCTTGAGAGCTCCTATAATTCACCCCTCCACTTT. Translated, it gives CASSLESSYNSPLHF.

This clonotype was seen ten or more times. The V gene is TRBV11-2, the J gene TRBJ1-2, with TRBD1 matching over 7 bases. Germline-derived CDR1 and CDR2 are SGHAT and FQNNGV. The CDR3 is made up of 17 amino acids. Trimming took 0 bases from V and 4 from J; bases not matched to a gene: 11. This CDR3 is CASSLDADRAASYGYTF. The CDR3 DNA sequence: TGTGCCAGCAGCTTAGATGCAGACAGGGCTGCTAGCTATGGCTACACCTTC. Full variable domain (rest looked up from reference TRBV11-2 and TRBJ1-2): EAGVAQSPRYKIIEKRQSVAFWCNPISGHATLYWYQQILGQGPKLLIQFQNNGVVDDSQLPKDRFSAERLKGVDSTLKIQPAKLEDSAVYLCASSLDADRAASYGYTFGSGTRLTVV.

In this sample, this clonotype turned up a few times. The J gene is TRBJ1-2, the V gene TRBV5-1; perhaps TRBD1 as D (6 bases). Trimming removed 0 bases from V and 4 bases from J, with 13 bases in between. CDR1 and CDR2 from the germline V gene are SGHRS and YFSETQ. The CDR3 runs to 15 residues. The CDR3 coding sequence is TGCGCCAGCAGCTTGGCTGGGGGGCCGGGCTATGGCTACACCTTC. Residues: CASSLAGGPGYGYTF.

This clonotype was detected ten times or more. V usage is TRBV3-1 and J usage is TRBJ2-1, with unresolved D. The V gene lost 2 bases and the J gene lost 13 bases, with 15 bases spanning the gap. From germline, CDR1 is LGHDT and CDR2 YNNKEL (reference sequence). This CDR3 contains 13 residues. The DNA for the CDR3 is TGTGCCAGCAGCCAAAGCGTGGCTAGACCTCAGTTCTTC. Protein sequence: CASSQSVARPQFF.

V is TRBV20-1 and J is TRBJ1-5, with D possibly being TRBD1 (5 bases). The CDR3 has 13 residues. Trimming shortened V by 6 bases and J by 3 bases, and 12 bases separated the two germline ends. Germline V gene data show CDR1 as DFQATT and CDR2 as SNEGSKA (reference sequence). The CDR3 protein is CSALGPNNQPQHF. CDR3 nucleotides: TGCAGTGCGCTGGGACCTAACAATCAGCCCCAGCATTTT.

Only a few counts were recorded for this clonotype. The CDR3 spells CASSLGPGGLTNEKLFF. The CDR3 DNA reads as TGTGCCAGCAGCCTAGGACCAGGGGGTTTAACTAATGAAAAACTGTTTTTT. The chain is built from TRBV3-1 and TRBJ1-4, with TRBD1 matching 7 bases. V dropped 4 bases and J dropped 1; count of bases not matched to a gene: 9. Germline V gene sequence: CDR1 LGHDT, CDR2 YNNKEL (reference sequence). The length of the CDR3 is 17 residues.

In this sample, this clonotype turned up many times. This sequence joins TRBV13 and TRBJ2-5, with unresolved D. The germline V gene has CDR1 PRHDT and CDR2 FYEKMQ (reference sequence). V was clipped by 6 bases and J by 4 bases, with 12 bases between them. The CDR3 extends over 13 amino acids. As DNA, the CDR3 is TGTGCCAGCAGTTTAAGTGTGCTAGAGACCCAGTACTTC. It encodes CASSLSVLETQYF.

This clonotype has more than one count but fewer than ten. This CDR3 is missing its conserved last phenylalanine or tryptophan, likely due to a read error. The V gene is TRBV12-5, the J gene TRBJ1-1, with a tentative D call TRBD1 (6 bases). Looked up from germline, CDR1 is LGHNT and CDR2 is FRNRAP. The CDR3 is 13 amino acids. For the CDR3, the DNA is TGTGTTAGTGGTTCGGACAGAAACACTGAAGCTTTCTGT. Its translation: CVSGSDRNTEAFC.

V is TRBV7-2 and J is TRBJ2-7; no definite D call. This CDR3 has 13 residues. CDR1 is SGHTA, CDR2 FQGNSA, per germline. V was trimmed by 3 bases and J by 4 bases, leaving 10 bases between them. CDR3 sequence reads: CASSLDKWYEQYF. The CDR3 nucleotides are TGTGCCAGCAGCTTGGATAAGTGGTACGAGCAGTACTTC.

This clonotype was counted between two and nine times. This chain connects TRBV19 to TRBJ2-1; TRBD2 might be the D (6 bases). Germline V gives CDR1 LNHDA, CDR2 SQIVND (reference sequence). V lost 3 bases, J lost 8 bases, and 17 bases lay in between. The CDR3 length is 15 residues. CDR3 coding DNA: TGTGCCAGTAGTATCAATCGGGGGTTAGACGATGAGCAGTTCTTC. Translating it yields CASSINRGLDDEQFF.

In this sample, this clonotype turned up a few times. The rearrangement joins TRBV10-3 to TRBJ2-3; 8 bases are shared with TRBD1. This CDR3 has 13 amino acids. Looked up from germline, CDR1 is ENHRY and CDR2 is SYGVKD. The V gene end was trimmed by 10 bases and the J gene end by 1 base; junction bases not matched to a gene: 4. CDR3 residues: CASRGQGTDTQYF. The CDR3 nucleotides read TGTGCCAGCAGGGGACAGGGCACAGATACGCAGTATTTT.

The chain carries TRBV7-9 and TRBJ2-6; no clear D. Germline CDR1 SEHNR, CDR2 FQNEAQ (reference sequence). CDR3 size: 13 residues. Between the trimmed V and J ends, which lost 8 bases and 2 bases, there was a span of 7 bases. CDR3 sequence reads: CASSQTGANVLTF. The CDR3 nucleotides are TGTGCCAGCTCCCAAACTGGGGCCAACGTCCTGACTTTC.

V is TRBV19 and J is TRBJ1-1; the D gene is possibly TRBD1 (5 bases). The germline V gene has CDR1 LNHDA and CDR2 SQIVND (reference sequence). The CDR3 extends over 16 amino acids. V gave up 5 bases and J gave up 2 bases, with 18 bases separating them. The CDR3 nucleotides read TGTGCCAGTAGTTCTGGGGACGGAGTCATCAACACTGAAGCTTTCTTT. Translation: CASSSGDGVINTEAFF.

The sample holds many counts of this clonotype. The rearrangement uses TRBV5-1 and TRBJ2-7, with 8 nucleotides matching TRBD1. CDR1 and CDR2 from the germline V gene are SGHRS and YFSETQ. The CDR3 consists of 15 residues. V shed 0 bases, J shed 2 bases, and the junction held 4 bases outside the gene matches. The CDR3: CASSLVTGGTYEQYF. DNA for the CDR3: TGCGCCAGCAGCTTGGTAACAGGGGGAACCTACGAGCAGTACTTC.

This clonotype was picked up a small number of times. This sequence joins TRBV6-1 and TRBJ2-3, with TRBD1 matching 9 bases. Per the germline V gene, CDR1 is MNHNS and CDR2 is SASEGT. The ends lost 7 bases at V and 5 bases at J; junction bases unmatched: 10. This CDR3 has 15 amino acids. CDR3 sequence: CASNLQGALGDTQYF. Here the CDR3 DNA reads TGTGCCAGCAACCTACAGGGGGCACTTGGAGATACGCAGTATTTT.

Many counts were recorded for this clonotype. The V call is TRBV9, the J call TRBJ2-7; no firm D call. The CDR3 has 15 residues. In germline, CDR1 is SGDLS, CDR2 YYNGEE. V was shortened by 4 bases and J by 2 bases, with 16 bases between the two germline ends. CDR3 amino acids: CASSSRRDPAYEQYV. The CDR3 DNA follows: TGTGCCAGCAGCTCCCGTAGGGATCCGGCCTACGAGCAGTACGTC.

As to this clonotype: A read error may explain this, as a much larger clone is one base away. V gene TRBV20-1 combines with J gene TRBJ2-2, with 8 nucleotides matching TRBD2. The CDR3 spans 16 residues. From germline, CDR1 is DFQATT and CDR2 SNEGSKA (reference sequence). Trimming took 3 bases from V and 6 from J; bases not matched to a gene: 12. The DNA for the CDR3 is TGCAGTGCTAGTCCCGGGGGGGCATGGGGCTCCGGGGAGCTGTTTTTT. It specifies CSASPGGAWGSGELFF.

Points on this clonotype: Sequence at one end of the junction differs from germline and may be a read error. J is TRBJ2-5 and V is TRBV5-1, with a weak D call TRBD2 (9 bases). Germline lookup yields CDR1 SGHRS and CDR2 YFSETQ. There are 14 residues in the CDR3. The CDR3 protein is CASSFQGAGGTQYF. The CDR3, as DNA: TGCGCCAGCAGCTTTCAGGGGGCGGGGGGGACCCAGTACTTT.

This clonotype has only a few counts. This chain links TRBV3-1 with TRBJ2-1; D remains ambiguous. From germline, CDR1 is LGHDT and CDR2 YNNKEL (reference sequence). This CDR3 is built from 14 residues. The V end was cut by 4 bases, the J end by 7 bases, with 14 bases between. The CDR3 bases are TGTGCCAGCAGCCTACCGGGCCCTGAGAATGAGCAGTTCTTC. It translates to CASSLPGPENEQFF.

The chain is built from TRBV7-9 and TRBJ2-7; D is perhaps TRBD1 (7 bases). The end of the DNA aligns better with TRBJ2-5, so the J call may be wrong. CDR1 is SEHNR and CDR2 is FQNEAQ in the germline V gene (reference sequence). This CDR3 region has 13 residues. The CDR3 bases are TGTGCCAGCAACAGGGGAGGTAGAGAGACCCAGTACTTC. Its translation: CASNRGGRETQYF.

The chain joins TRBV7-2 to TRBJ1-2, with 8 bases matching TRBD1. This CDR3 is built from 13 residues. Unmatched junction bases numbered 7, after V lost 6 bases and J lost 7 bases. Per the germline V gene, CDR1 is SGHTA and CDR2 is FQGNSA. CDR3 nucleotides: TGTGCCAGCAGGTCGGACAGGGCAGCTGGCTACACCTTC. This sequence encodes CASRSDRAAGYTF.

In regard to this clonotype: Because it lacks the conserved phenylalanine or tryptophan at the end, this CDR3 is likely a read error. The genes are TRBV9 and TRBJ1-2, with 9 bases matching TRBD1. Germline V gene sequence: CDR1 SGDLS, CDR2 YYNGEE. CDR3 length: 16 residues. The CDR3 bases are TGTGCCAGCAGCCTGCCGGACAGGGGAACTAACTATGGTTACACCCTC. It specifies CASSLPDRGTNYGYTL.

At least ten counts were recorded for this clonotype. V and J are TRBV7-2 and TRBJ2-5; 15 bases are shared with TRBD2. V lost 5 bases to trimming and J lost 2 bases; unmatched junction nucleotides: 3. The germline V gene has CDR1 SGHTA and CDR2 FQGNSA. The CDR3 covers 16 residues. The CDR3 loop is CASSRGLAGGQETQYF. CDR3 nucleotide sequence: TGTGCCAGCAGCCGGGGACTAGCGGGGGGTCAAGAGACCCAGTACTTC.